This T cell receptor beta chain was profiled in a study of T cell repertoires in cytomegalovirus infection. Study at large: Public TCR beta signatures indicated both CMV infection and matching HLA type. Notes on the study in general: Within the response measured ex vivo, HLA-C-restricted CMV-specific TCR beta clonotypes were dominant. Summed frequency of shared TCR beta families picked out CMV carriers who also had the relevant HLA.

Germline V gene data show CDR1 as MDHEN and CDR2 as SYDVKM. This CDR3 is 13 amino acids long. V gave up 6 bases and J gave up 13 bases; unmatched junction bases: 11. In TCRdb, the reads were re-called with MiXCR into one record per CDR3 protein. The repertoire has approximately 290,000 distinct CDR3 sequences, about 25% of them found once; the top ten carry 11% to 15%. This clonotype has more than one count but fewer than ten. Its specificity is not known. The chain is built from TRBV28 and TRBJ1-2; 10 bases are shared with TRBD1. The sequence came from a human donor in good health (CMV status not recorded). Some clones in this sample may be carry-over from other donors' samples. The sequencing sample was made of PBMCs. This CDR3 reads CASRTRDRGLFTF. The CDR3, as DNA: TGTGCCAGCAGGACCCGGGACAGGGGTCTCTTCACCTTC.